This passage covers 20 T cell receptor beta chains from one sample sequenced in a study of shared clonotypes between healthy human individuals. Clones were sequenced by immunoSEQ multiplex PCR, and TCRdb holds only the in-frame ones, with some missing. The sample comprises a few million clones, roughly 92% of which are singletons, and about 0.13% rests with the top ten. The sample taken for sequencing was naive CD4+ T cells sorted from blood. As for subset: CD45RA+ positively selected. The source is a man aged 18 to 30 in good health.

Notes on this clone: The sample has other DNA sequences that encode this CDR3 too. The chain carries TRBV6-5 and TRBJ2-3; no definite D call. Per germline, CDR1 MNHEY and CDR2 SVGAGI. The CDR3 has 12 residues. Between the trimmed V and J ends, which lost 5 bases and 5 bases, there was a span of 8 bases. The CDR3 DNA follows: TGTGCCAGCAGTAGTCCTGGAGATACGCAGTATTTT. This translates into CASSSPGDTQYF.

This chain joins TRBV5-1 and TRBJ1-2; TRBD1 agrees at 7 bases. The V gene's germline CDR1 is SGHRS and CDR2 YFSETQ. V dropped 1 base and J dropped 4; count of bases not matched to a gene: 7. This CDR3 region has 15 residues. The CDR3 loop is CASSLTGTESYGYTF. CDR3 DNA sequence: TGCGCCAGCAGCTTGACCGGGACAGAGAGCTATGGCTACACCTTC. The whole variable domain, remainder taken from reference TRBV5-1 and TRBJ1-2, is KAGVTQTPRYLIKTRGQQVTLSCSPISGHRSVSWYQQTPGQGLQFLFEYFSETQRNKGNFPGRFSGRQFSNSRSEMNVSTLELGDSALYLCASSLTGTESYGYTFGSGTRLTVV.

This clone was seen once. The V call is TRBV5-5, the J call TRBJ2-7; D perhaps matches TRBD2 (6 bases). The CDR3 has 12 amino acids. Germline CDR1 and CDR2: SGHKS and YYEKEE (reference sequence). Between the trimmed V and J ends, which lost 3 bases and 4 bases, there was a span of 8 bases. Here the CDR3 reads CASSWGGYEQYF. The CDR3, as DNA: TGTGCCAGCAGCTGGGGAGGTTACGAGCAGTACTTC.

The gene calls are TRBV19 and TRBJ1-6, with D uncertain. Germline values: CDR1 LNHDA, CDR2 SQIVND (reference sequence). The CDR3 has 17 amino acids. Trimming removed 3 bases at V and 13 bases at J, with 25 bases between. In DNA form, the CDR3 reads TGTGCCAGTAGTATCTCCGGGATCTTCCTGGGAAGTGGTCCCCTCCACTTT. Translated, it gives CASSISGIFLGSGPLHF.

This clone was recorded once. Other DNA variants within this sample encode the same CDR3. The gene calls are TRBV5-1 and TRBJ2-1; D might be TRBD2 (5 bases). Germline V gene sequence: CDR1 SGHRS, CDR2 YFSETQ. The CDR3 covers 15 residues. The V and J ends lost 0 bases and 4 bases respectively, with 11 bases between them. For the CDR3, the DNA is TGCGCCAGCAGCTTGGAGGGAGCCCCTTACAATGAGCAGTTCTTC. It codes for CASSLEGAPYNEQFF.

The J gene is TRBJ2-5, the V gene TRBV10-3, with TRBD1 matching 7 bases. V was clipped by 2 bases and J by 2 bases; unmatched bases: 2. Germline V gene data show CDR1 as ENHRY and CDR2 as SYGVKD. The length of the CDR3 is 14 residues. CDR3 region: CAISERDSQETQYF. CDR3 DNA sequence: TGTGCCATCAGTGAGAGGGACAGTCAAGAGACCCAGTACTTC.

The chain recombines TRBV28 with TRBJ2-7, with TRBD1 identical over 7 bases. V shed 3 bases, J shed 2 bases, and the junction held 10 bases outside the gene matches. The CDR3 has 16 amino acids. Germline CDR1 MDHEN, CDR2 SYDVKM. CDR3 sequence (DNA): TGTGCCAGCAGTTTCTTCACCAGGGGGTTAACCTACGAGCAGTACTTC. Residues: CASSFFTRGLTYEQYF.

This chain joins TRBV29-1 and TRBJ2-2, with TRBD2 as a possible D gene (5 bases). This CDR3 has 15 amino acids. Germline assignment: CDR1 SQVTM and CDR2 ANQGSEA. V was clipped by 7 bases and J by 0 bases, with 15 bases between them. The CDR3 reads CSAGGVNANTGELFF. The CDR3 region has the DNA TGCAGCGCCGGAGGAGTCAATGCGAACACCGGGGAGCTGTTTTTT.

This clone was detected once. J is TRBJ2-5 and V is TRBV2; D possibly corresponds to TRBD2 (6 bases). Germline CDR1 reads SNHLY; CDR2 reads FYNNEI. The CDR3 totals 15 residues. Trimming stripped 0 bases from V and 6 bases from J, with 14 bases between. The DNA of the CDR3 is TGTGCCAGCAGTGAAGCGGGGGGAAAAGCGAAGACCCAGTACTTC. It yields the protein CASSEAGGKAKTQYF.

V is TRBV5-1 and J is TRBJ1-1; TRBD1 matches at 8 bases. Germline trimming cut 6 bases from V and 5 bases from J; bases unmatched to any gene: 15. The germline V gene has CDR1 SGHRS and CDR2 YFSETQ. CDR3 length: 16 amino acids. The CDR3 sequence: CASNPSGQGSRTEAFF. In nucleotides, the CDR3 is TGCGCCAGCAACCCTAGTGGACAGGGTTCAAGGACTGAAGCTTTCTTT.

This rearrangement joins TRBV10-1 to TRBJ2-2, with no clear D. V dropped 0 bases and J dropped 5 bases, with 10 bases sitting between them. CDR3 length: 15 amino acids. CDR1 and CDR2 (germline): WNHNN, SYGVQD (reference sequence). The CDR3 DNA is TGCGCCAGCAGTGAGTCGAACCGCATGACCGGGGAGCTGTTTTTT. Translated: CASSESNRMTGELFF.

This sequence joins TRBV28 and TRBJ2-7; TRBD1 matches 10 bases. CDR3 size: 13 residues. CDR1 and CDR2 from the germline V gene are MDHEN and SYDVKM. V shed 6 bases and J 2 bases; nucleotides not matched to a gene: 1. The CDR3 sequence is CASRGTGAYEQYF. The CDR3 coding sequence is TGTGCCAGCAGAGGGACAGGGGCCTACGAGCAGTACTTC.

The chain is built from TRBV5-6 and TRBJ2-7; 8 nucleotides align to TRBD1. The J segment lost 3 bases and the V segment lost 4 bases, leaving 6 bases of the junction unmatched. CDR3 length: 14 amino acids. The germline V gene encodes CDR1 SGHDT and CDR2 YYEEEE. This CDR3 reads CASSPRDRYYEQYF. CDR3 nucleotide sequence: TGTGCCAGCAGCCCCCGGGACAGGTACTACGAGCAGTACTTC.

The V call is TRBV5-1, the J call TRBJ1-6; maybe TRBD1 (6 bases). The CDR3 is made up of 18 amino acids. Germline V gives CDR1 SGHRS, CDR2 YFSETQ. V dropped 0 bases and J dropped 7 bases, with 20 bases sitting between them. CDR3 loop: CASSLVMGGADSNSPLHF. In DNA, the CDR3 is TGCGCCAGCAGCTTGGTCATGGGGGGCGCAGACTCAAATTCACCCCTCCACTTT.

This clone was detected once. The chain links TRBV9 to TRBJ2-7; no definite D call. Germline-derived CDR1 and CDR2 are SGDLS and YYNGEE. This CDR3 is built from 14 residues. Trimming removed 4 bases at V and 2 bases at J, with 13 bases between. The CDR3 spells CASSPDGPAYEQYF. CDR3 nucleotide sequence: TGTGCCAGCAGCCCGGACGGACCAGCCTACGAGCAGTACTTC.

The chain combines TRBV7-2 with TRBJ1-2; no reliable D call. V lost 5 bases and J 7 bases, leaving 11 bases between the germline ends. Germline V gives CDR1 SGHTA, CDR2 FQGNSA. The CDR3 length is 12 residues. The CDR3: CASSPSSFGYTF. The CDR3 DNA reads TGTGCCAGCAGCCCTAGTTCCTTTGGCTACACCTTC.

This clone was found once. The chain employs TRBV25-1 and TRBJ2-5; the match to TRBD2 covers 9 bases. V lost 5 bases and J lost 1; bases outside the gene matches: 14. The CDR3 is made up of 18 amino acids. CDR1 and CDR2 (germline): MGHDK, SYGVNS. CDR3 DNA sequence: TGTGCCAGCAGTAAAGGGTGGCTAGGCGGGGGGGTCCAAGAGACCCAGTACTTC. This translates into CASSKGWLGGGVQETQYF. The full variable domain, in which reference TRBV25-1 and TRBJ2-5 provide the parts outside the CDR3, is EADIYQTPRYLVIGTGKKITLECSQTMGHDKMYWYQQDPGMELHLIHYSYGVNSTEKGDLSSESTVSRIRTEHFPLTLESARPSHTSQYLCASSKGWLGGGVQETQYFGPGTRLLVL.

This clone appeared a single time. The rearrangement uses TRBV19 and TRBJ2-5; D might be TRBD2 (6 bases). This CDR3 contains 13 residues. The germline V gene has CDR1 LNHDA and CDR2 SQIVND (reference sequence). V lost 6 bases, J lost 3 bases, and 11 bases lay in between. The CDR3 spells CASSFTGEETQYF. The DNA of the CDR3 is TGTGCCAGTAGCTTCACGGGGGAAGAGACCCAGTACTTC.

About this clone itself: This specimen includes other DNA sequences encoding the same CDR3. The chain recombines TRBV7-2 with TRBJ2-5; 11 positions agree with TRBD2. CDR1 is SGHTA, CDR2 FQGNSA, per germline. This CDR3 comprises 15 residues. Trimming at V came to 4 bases and at J to 2 bases, leaving 3 bases not matched to a gene. The CDR3 loop reads CASSSGLAGQETQYF. The CDR3 nucleotides are TGTGCCAGCAGCTCCGGACTAGCGGGTCAAGAGACCCAGTACTTC. Using reference TRBV7-2 and TRBJ2-5 for the parts outside the CDR3, the full variable domain is GAGVSQSPSNKVTEKGKDVELRCDPISGHTALYWYRQSLGQGLEFLIYFQGNSAPDKSGLPSDRFSAERTGGSVSTLTIQRTQQEDSAVYLCASSSGLAGQETQYFGPGTRLLVL.

About this clone: Other DNA sequences of this sample code for an identical CDR3. This rearrangement joins TRBV5-1 to TRBJ1-2; D gene ambiguous. Germline V gene lookup returns CDR1 SGHRS and CDR2 YFSETQ. Trimming removed 0 bases from V and 0 bases from J, with 3 bases in between. The CDR3 sequence is 13 residues long. The CDR3 protein is CASSLGSNYGYTF. CDR3 bases: TGCGCCAGCAGCTTGGGTTCTAACTATGGCTACACCTTC.